A selection of T cell receptor beta chains follows, all from one sample in a study of cytomegalovirus exposure and HLA in healthy donors. Sequenced by immunoSEQ multiplex PCR; TCRdb stores in-frame clones only, minus some. The sample lists 150,000 to 200,000 clones; around 81% were seen once. The sample consisted of PBMCs. All receptors derive from a middle-aged woman in good health and CMV-seronegative. CDR3s include the opening cysteine and the closing phenylalanine or tryptophan. D genes are given only for firm matches. Some rows have no size entry. The others give once, few or many, or a class for an expanded clone.

clone_size | j_call | v_call | d_call | cdr3_nt | cdr3_aa
few | TRBJ1-1 | TRBV5-6 | TRBD1 | TGTGCCAGCAGCTGGGAGACAGGGTGGCAGACTGAAGCTTTCTTT | CASSWETGWQTEAFF
once | TRBJ2-1 | TRBV14 | TRBD2 | TGTGCCAGCAGCCCCCGGGGCGGGAGGGCCTTAAATGAGCAGTTCTTC | CASSPRGGRALNEQFF
- | TRBJ2-4 | TRBV5-1 | TRBD1 | TGCGCCAGCAGCCGACAGACTGGACAGGGCCTAGCCAAAAACATTCAGTACTTC | CASSRQTGQGLAKNIQYF
- | TRBJ2-1 | TRBV7-9 | TRBD1 | TGTGCCAGCAGCTTCCTACTTGACAGGGGCCCTTGGAATGAGCAGTTCTTC | CASSFLLDRGPWNEQFF
- | TRBJ2-7 | TRBV7-3 | TRBD2 | TGTGCCAGCAGCTTACAGGCGGGAGGGCCCTACGAGCAGTACTTC | CASSLQAGGPYEQYF
once | TRBJ2-2 | TRBV12-5 | TRBD1 | TGTGCTAGTGGTTTTACCTTTGGGACAGGGTTCGCTCAGAACACCGGGGAGCTGTTTTTT | CASGFTFGTGFAQNTGELFF
- | TRBJ2-2 | TRBV2 | - | TGTGCCAGCAGGCGTGGAGTAATGGCGGACGGGGAGCTGTTTTTT | CASRRGVMADGELFF
- | TRBJ2-5 | TRBV11-2 | TRBD1 | TGTGCCAGCAGCAGGGGGCATGGGGAGACCCAGTACTTC | CASSRGHGETQYF
- | TRBJ2-5 | TRBV5-1 | TRBD2 | TGCGCCAGCCGACCGACTAGCCGGGAGACCCAGTACTTC | CASRPTSRETQYF
- | TRBJ2-1 | TRBV7-2 | - | TGTGCCAGCAGCCGGACTGCGGGCAATGAGCAGTTCTTC | CASSRTAGNEQFF
- | TRBJ1-1 | TRBV6-1 | - | TGTGCCAGCAGTGAATATGAAGCTTTCTTT | CASSEYEAFF
once | TRBJ2-1 | TRBV28 | TRBD2 | TGTGCCAGCAGTTCCCTACTAGCGGGAGAAGGCGGTGGTGAGCAGTTCTTC | CASSSLLAGEGGGEQFF
- | TRBJ1-2 | TRBV7-8 | TRBD1 | TGTGCCAGCAGCTACACAGGGGGCGCGCGGCGAGGCTACACCTTC | CASSYTGGARRGYTF
few | TRBJ2-1 | TRBV15 | - | TGTGCCACCAGCAGAGAAACCGGGTCCTACAATGAGCAGTTCTTC | CATSRETGSYNEQFF
- | TRBJ1-1 | TRBV10-3 | - | TGTGCCATCAGCGGACAGAGAAACACTGAAGCATTCTTT | CAISGQRNTEAFF
few | TRBJ1-2 | TRBV2 | TRBD1 | TGTGCCAGCACCGGACGGACAGGGATTCCTCATGGCTACACCTTC | CASTGRTGIPHGYTF
few | TRBJ1-4 | TRBV19 | - | TGTGCCAGTAGGGCGACAGAGAAAAAACTGTTTTTT | CASRATEKKLFF
few | TRBJ2-7 | TRBV11-2 | - | TGTGCCAGCAGCTTCTCCACAGGGACCTCTAGCTCCTACGAGCAGTACTTC | CASSFSTGTSSSYEQYF
few | TRBJ1-1 | TRBV5-3 | - | TGTGCCAGAAGCTTCGGTCCGCAGGACACTGAAGCTTTCTTT | CARSFGPQDTEAFF
- | TRBJ2-7 | TRBV2 | TRBD2 | TGTGCCAGCACGTTTGATAGCGGGGCCAAGGGCTCCTACGAGCAGTACTTC | CASTFDSGAKGSYEQYF
- | TRBJ2-1 | TRBV29-1 | - | TGCAGCGTTCAGGGTGCCGTCAATGAGCAGTTCTTC | CSVQGAVNEQFF
- | TRBJ2-1 | TRBV29-1 | TRBD2 | TGCAGCGTTGAACTAGCGGGAGGTGGGGAGCAGTTCTTC | CSVELAGGGEQFF
- | TRBJ2-5 | TRBV13 | - | TGTGCCAGCAGCTTAGTTTCAGGAGAGACCCAGTACTTC | CASSLVSGETQYF
- | TRBJ1-2 | TRBV30 | TRBD1 | TGTGCCTGGACCGTGACACCGACAGGGGTGAGCTACACCTTC | CAWTVTPTGVSYTF
- | TRBJ1-4 | TRBV15 | - | TGTGCCACCAGCAGAGACAGGACAGACGAAAAACTGTTTTTT | CATSRDRTDEKLFF
- | TRBJ1-5 | TRBV19 | TRBD1 | TGTGCCAGTAGTATAGGCACAGGGGGCCAGCCCCAGCATTTT | CASSIGTGGQPQHF
- | TRBJ1-1 | TRBV30 | - | TGTGCCTGGAGTGACAAGAACACTGAAGCTTTCTTT | CAWSDKNTEAFF
- | TRBJ1-5 | TRBV27 | TRBD1 | TGTGCCAGCAGGGGGGGACAGGGGGCTCAGTGGGCCCAGCATTTT | CASRGGQGAQWAQHF
- | TRBJ2-1 | TRBV28 | TRBD2 | TGTGCCAGCAGTTCCCCGGCTAGCGGCCTCTACAATGAGCAGTTCTTC | CASSSPASGLYNEQFF
- | TRBJ2-7 | TRBV5-1 | TRBD1 | TGCGCCAGCAGCTTGGTTACAGGGGGCACCTACGAGCAGTACTTC | CASSLVTGGTYEQYF
- | TRBJ2-1 | TRBV15 | - | TGTGCCACCAGCTTATCGCTAGGAGCGGGCCTCAATGAGCAGTTCTTC | CATSLSLGAGLNEQFF
few | TRBJ2-1 | TRBV6-5 | TRBD2 | TGTGCCAGCAGTGTCCGGGACTACTCGAATGAGCAGTTCTTC | CASSVRDYSNEQFF
- | TRBJ2-6 | TRBV11-3 | - | TGTGCCAGCAGCTTAGGACAGGCTAAAGGCTCTGGGGCCAACGTCCTGACTTTC | CASSLGQAKGSGANVLTF
- | TRBJ2-2 | TRBV19 | TRBD2 | TGTGCCAGTAGTAGGGGACTAGCGGGAGCCCTTTTCAACACCGGGGAGCTGTTTTTT | CASSRGLAGALFNTGELFF
- | TRBJ2-1 | TRBV6-6 | TRBD2 | TGTGCCAGCAGCCCGACTAGCGGGAGGGTCAATGAGCAGTTCTTC | CASSPTSGRVNEQFF
- | TRBJ2-7 | TRBV18 | TRBD1 | TGTGCCAGCTCACCGAGCGACAGGGGCTACGAGCAGTACTTC | CASSPSDRGYEQYF
few | TRBJ2-7 | TRBV7-9 | TRBD2 | TGTGCCAGCAGCTTGGGGACTAGCGAGCAGTACTTC | CASSLGTSEQYF